Below are 22 T cell receptor beta chains sequenced from a single sample in a study of shared clonotypes between healthy human individuals. Sequencing was performed with immunoSEQ multiplex PCR; in TCRdb, only in-frame clones are kept and a portion is missing. The data hold more than 2 million clones, with approximately 96% observed a single time. Sample: naive CD4+ T cells sorted from blood. Subset defined: CD45RA+ positively selected. These receptors were taken from a man in his late teens or twenties in good health.

The chain carries TRBV4-1 and TRBJ2-1, with TRBD2 matching over 11 bases. The germline V gene encodes CDR1 MGHRA and CDR2 YSYEKL. The CDR3 totals 15 residues. After removal of 4 bases from V and 4 bases from J, the junction contained 3 bases not matched to a gene. CDR3 in DNA: TGCGCCAGCAGCCGCACTAGCGGGGGATACAATGAGCAGTTCTTC. It is translated as CASSRTSGGYNEQFF.

Worth noting for this clone: The junction differs from germline at one of its ends, possibly a read error. The sample contains more than one DNA sequence encoding this CDR3. This chain joins TRBV2 and TRBJ2-1; 11 bases fit TRBD1. This CDR3 comprises 15 residues. From germline, CDR1 is SNHLY and CDR2 FYNNEI. This chain's CDR3 is CASSGTGGSYNEQFF. CDR3 DNA sequence: TGTGCCAGTAGTGGGACAGGGGGGTCCTACAATGAGCAGTTCTTC.

A single count supports this clone. Other DNA sequences in this specimen translate into the identical CDR3. This chain uses TRBV18 with TRBJ2-7; 11 positions agree with TRBD2. The V gene end was trimmed by 4 bases and the J gene end by 2 bases; junction bases not matched to a gene: 1. CDR1 KGHSH and CDR2 LQKENI come from the germline V gene. The CDR3 loop spans 14 amino acids. The CDR3 loop reads CASSLAGGTYEQYF. CDR3 DNA sequence: TGTGCCAGCTCACTAGCGGGAGGGACCTACGAGCAGTACTTC.

Comment on this clone: Additional DNA sequences in this sample encode the identical CDR3. CDR3 loop: CAWSAGRDTEAFF. The CDR3 DNA reads as TGTGCCTGGAGTGCGGGGAGGGACACTGAAGCTTTCTTT. This sequence joins TRBV30 and TRBJ1-1; D is unclear. CDR3 length: 13 amino acids. Per germline, CDR1 GTSNPN and CDR2 SVGIG (reference sequence). V lost 1 base and J lost 3, with 9 bases in between.

The rearrangement links TRBV5-1 to TRBJ2-3; TRBD1 agrees at 7 bases. V lost 4 bases and J lost 6; bases outside the gene matches: 8. Germline V gene data show CDR1 as SGHRS and CDR2 as YFSETQ. The CDR3 contains 14 residues. This CDR3 reads CASSRQGDLDTQYF. The DNA of the CDR3 is TGCGCCAGCAGCCGACAGGGAGACTTGGATACGCAGTATTTT.

The V and J genes are TRBV7-3 and TRBJ1-6; D not certain. Germline CDR1 and CDR2: SGHTA and FQGTGA. This CDR3 has 12 amino acids. The germline V and J ends were trimmed by 4 bases and 10 bases, with 8 bases remaining between them. The chain's CDR3 is CASSSLGSPLHF. The CDR3 coding sequence is TGTGCCAGCAGCTCCTTGGGCTCACCCCTCCACTTT. Full variable domain (missing parts from reference TRBV7-3 and TRBJ1-6): GAGVSQTPSNKVTEKGKYVELRCDPISGHTALYWYRQSLGQGPEFLIYFQGTGAADDSGLPNDRFFAVRPEGSVSTLKIQRTERGDSAVYLCASSSLGSPLHFGNGTRLTVT.

The V gene is TRBV5-6, the J gene TRBJ2-3; no definite D call. V lost 0 bases to trimming and J lost 7 bases, with 6 bases between them. CDR1 and CDR2 from the germline V gene are SGHDT and YYEEEE. The CDR3 runs 12 residues. CDR3 protein: CASSLGVNTQYF. The CDR3 DNA reads TGTGCCAGCAGCTTGGGCGTTAATACGCAGTATTTT.

The chain couples TRBV5-1 to TRBJ2-2; D perhaps matches TRBD1 (5 bases). The CDR3 covers 15 residues. CDR1 SGHRS and CDR2 YFSETQ come from the germline V gene. V shed 5 bases and J shed 3 bases, with 14 bases lying between them. The CDR3 DNA reads TGCGCCAGCAGGGCAGCCACAGGAGACACCGGGGAGCTGTTTTTT. It specifies CASRAATGDTGELFF.

The chain is built from TRBV6-5 and TRBJ2-3; D is perhaps TRBD2 (6 bases). From germline, CDR1 is MNHEY and CDR2 SVGAGI. V was clipped by 6 bases and J by 7 bases, with 8 bases between them. This CDR3 has 11 residues. The CDR3 here is CASRGLYTQYF. CDR3 nucleotide sequence: TGTGCCAGCAGAGGACTATATACGCAGTATTTT.

The chain is built from TRBV10-2 and TRBJ1-6; TRBD1 matches at 7 bases. CDR1 and CDR2 (germline): WSHSY, SAAADI. This CDR3 spans 12 amino acids. Trimming removed 2 bases from V and 17 bases from J; junction bases left unmatched: 6. CDR3 sequence reads: CASSEGQARFHF. CDR3 in DNA: TGCGCCAGCAGTGAGGGACAGGCCCGGTTCCACTTT.

V gene TRBV11-2 combines with J gene TRBJ2-7, with TRBD2 identical over 7 bases. Germline loops: CDR1 SGHAT, CDR2 FQNNGV. The CDR3 is 13 amino acids. Losses at the gene ends were 4 bases for V and 6 bases for J; bases not matched to a gene: 6. CDR3 DNA: TGTGCCAGCAGCTCCCTCGGACTAGTCGAGCAGTACTTC. It specifies CASSSLGLVEQYF.

The chain carries TRBV7-9 and TRBJ1-2; 8 bases agree with TRBD1. Germline loops: CDR1 SEHNR, CDR2 FQNEAQ (reference sequence). V lost 5 bases and J lost 4; bases outside the gene matches: 9. CDR3 length equals 15 residues. The CDR3 bases are TGTGCCAGCAGCCCTGCGACAGGGGCCGGCTATGGCTACACCTTC. This sequence encodes CASSPATGAGYGYTF.

The chain uses TRBV2 and TRBJ1-4; possible D gene TRBD1, 5 bases. The CDR3 has 15 residues. Deletions cut 6 bases from V and 0 bases from J, with 11 bases between. Germline values: CDR1 SNHLY, CDR2 FYNNEI. CDR3 residues: CASRIDSATNEKLFF. As DNA, the CDR3 is TGTGCCAGCAGGATCGACAGTGCAACTAATGAAAAACTGTTTTTT.

V and J are TRBV4-2 and TRBJ2-1; 9 positions agree with TRBD2. The CDR3 runs to 17 residues. The junction had 5 bases not matched to a gene; V was cut back by 0 bases and J by 2 bases. Germline lookup yields CDR1 LGHNA and CDR2 YNFKEQ. The CDR3 region is CASSQDAGGGAYNEQFF. The CDR3 nucleotides read TGTGCCAGCAGCCAAGATGCGGGCGGGGGGGCCTACAATGAGCAGTTCTTC.

The rearrangement uses TRBV5-8 and TRBJ2-3, with D possibly being TRBD1 (5 bases). The CDR3 spans 16 residues. Germline CDR1 and CDR2: SGHTS and YDEGEE. Between the trimmed V and J ends, which lost 1 base and 1 base, there was a span of 13 bases. In DNA, the CDR3 is TGTGCCAGCAGCTTGAGGGGCACAACGGGCACAGATACGCAGTATTTT. Translating it yields CASSLRGTTGTDTQYF.

Notes on this clone: Within the sample, other DNA sequences also encode this same CDR3. This rearrangement joins TRBV10-3 to TRBJ2-7, with TRBD1 identical over 7 bases. Germline assignment: CDR1 ENHRY and CDR2 SYGVKD. The trim removed 3 bases at V and 2 bases at J, leaving 1 base unmatched. There are 13 residues in the CDR3. The CDR3 sequence: CAISEGQAYEQYF. As DNA, the CDR3 is TGTGCCATCAGTGAAGGACAGGCCTACGAGCAGTACTTC.

This clone occurred once. The CDR3 DNA sequence: TGTGCCAGCAGTCGTCGGGGGCCCCTCAATGAGCAGTTCTTC. Translated: CASSRRGPLNEQFF. The chain uses TRBV2 and TRBJ2-1; the D gene could be TRBD1 or TRBD2 (6 bases each). V was clipped by 5 bases and J by 6 bases, with 14 bases between them. Germline V CDR1 and CDR2: SNHLY, FYNNEI. The length of the CDR3 is 14 residues. The variable domain in full, with the rest retrieved from reference TRBV2 and TRBJ2-1, is EPEVTQTPSHQVTQMGQEVILRCVPISNHLYFYWYRQILGQKVEFLVSFYNNEISEKSEIFDDQFSVERPDGSNFTLKIRSTKLEDSAMYFCASSRRGPLNEQFFGPGTRLTVL.

The rearrangement joins TRBV27 to TRBJ1-2, with TRBD1 identical over 8 bases. The V gene end was trimmed by 6 bases and the J gene end by 7 bases; junction bases not matched to a gene: 4. Germline CDR1 is MNHEY and CDR2 is SMNVEV (reference sequence). This CDR3 contains 12 residues. The DNA of the CDR3 is TGTGCCAGCAGGACGACAGGGGCTGGCTACACCTTC. Its protein is CASRTTGAGYTF.

This clone was found a few times. This rearrangement joins TRBV19 to TRBJ1-1; D gene unclear. The CDR3 has 13 amino acids. The V end lost 7 bases, the J end lost 3 bases, and 12 bases lay between the germline ends. Looked up from germline, CDR1 is LNHDA and CDR2 is SQIVND (reference sequence). The DNA of the CDR3 is TGTGCCAGTAAAACCGGGGTCGACACTGAAGCTTTCTTT. Its protein is CASKTGVDTEAFF.

The chain couples TRBV7-3 to TRBJ2-5; D unclear. Germline CDR1 is SGHTA and CDR2 is FQGTGA. With 2 bases removed from V and 2 bases from J, the gap between germline ends came to 6 bases. This CDR3 region has 13 residues. The CDR3 nucleotides are TGTGCCAGCAGCTTACAGATGCAAGAGACCCAGTACTTC. Translated, it gives CASSLQMQETQYF.

V gene TRBV7-2 combines with J gene TRBJ2-7, with D possibly matching TRBD1 (5 bases). From germline, CDR1 is SGHTA and CDR2 FQGNSA. This CDR3 is 14 amino acids long. Trimming removed 3 bases at V and 1 base at J, with 10 bases between. Written as DNA, the CDR3 is TGTGCCAGCAGCTTGATAGGGGTGTCCTACGAGCAGTACTTC. This codes for CASSLIGVSYEQYF.

This clone was seen once. This rearrangement joins TRBV9 to TRBJ2-2, with D unclear. V was shortened by 0 bases and J by 4 bases, with 7 bases between the two germline ends. Germline V gene lookup returns CDR1 SGDLS and CDR2 YYNGEE. This CDR3 region has 14 residues. This CDR3 reads CASSVELRTGELFF. CDR3 bases: TGTGCCAGCAGCGTAGAGTTACGCACCGGGGAGCTGTTTTTT.